This entry concerns a single TCR beta chain. Its antigen is as yet unknown. The source of the sample is a study of shared clonotypes between healthy human individuals. Study-level findings and limits: Among donors, sharing of clonotypes was expected to be affected by sequencing depth. Generation probabilities of non-shared clonotypes were lower (relative to those shared by all four donors). A generally larger estimated richness was seen in naive subsets than in memory subsets.

The authors split each subset's genomic DNA evenly across several immunoSEQ plates. The protocol was immunoSEQ multiplex PCR, while the TCRdb copy is restricted to in-frame clones and leaves out a portion. The data show approximately 810,000 clones, around 92% seen once. Only CD45RO-negative cells positively selected for CCR7 counted as naive CD8 cells, so terminally differentiated effector memory CD45RA+ cells were excluded. The CDR3 has 15 residues. V was pared by 6 bases and J by 6 bases, with 18 bases between. In germline, CDR1 is SNHLY, CDR2 FYNNEI. This rearrangement joins TRBV2 to TRBJ2-1, with a weak D call TRBD2 (6 bases). The receptor comes from a man aged 25 to 45 in good health. Sequenced input: naive CD8+ T cells sorted from blood. CDR3 coding DNA: TGTGCCAGCAGCGCCCCGGGACTCAGGGTCAATGAGCAGTTCTTC. It is translated as CASSAPGLRVNEQFF.